What follows are 23 T cell receptor beta chains derived from one specimen sequenced in a study of T cell responses to AZD1222 COVID-19 vaccine. Generated by immunoSEQ multiplex PCR, the TCRdb table keeps only in-frame clones and is missing some. The sample has over 85,000 clones; around nine tenths are singletons. The material sequenced was peripheral blood, taken 28 days after the second AZD1222 dose. These receptors were taken from an adult who received the AZD1222 COVID-19 vaccine.

V and J are TRBV7-8 and TRBJ2-1; 8 nucleotides agree with TRBD1. The ends lost 5 bases at V and 4 bases at J; junction bases unmatched: 22. In germline, CDR1 is SGHVS, CDR2 FQNEAQ. There are 20 residues in the CDR3. CDR3 DNA: TGTGCCAGCAGCCAGCGCTTAGGGCGAATAGGGACAGGCTCTTACAATGAGCAGTTCTTC. Its translation is CASSQRLGRIGTGSYNEQFF.

The rearrangement joins TRBV30 to TRBJ1-4; TRBD1 is a possible D gene (6 bases). The CDR3 totals 13 residues. The germline V gene has CDR1 GTSNPN and CDR2 SVGIG (reference sequence). Trimming pared 8 bases from V and 5 bases from J, leaving 15 bases between. CDR3 region: CARQGRVNEKLFF. CDR3 nucleotides: TGTGCCCGGCAGGGGAGGGTGAATGAAAAACTGTTTTTT.

The rearrangement links TRBV18 to TRBJ2-3; the match to TRBD2 covers 7 bases. The CDR3 covers 16 residues. Germline V gene lookup returns CDR1 KGHSH and CDR2 LQKENI. V lost 6 bases, J lost 2 bases, and 11 bases stayed unmatched. This chain's CDR3 is CASSTSTGGLTDTQYF. As DNA, the CDR3 is TGTGCCAGCTCTACCAGTACGGGGGGACTCACAGATACGCAGTATTTT.

The chain recombines TRBV21-1 with TRBJ2-7. TRBV21-1 is deemed a pseudogene. The CDR3 has 10 residues. Here the CDR3 DNA reads TGTGCCAGCATACGCAACGAGCAGTACGTC. It is translated as CASIRNEQYV.

This chain connects TRBV29-1 to TRBJ1-2, with D perhaps matching TRBD1 (5 bases). The length of the CDR3 is 12 residues. Trimming left V 5 bases short and J 4 bases short, with 11 bases between. Germline CDR1 and CDR2: SQVTM and ANQGSEA. CDR3 sequence reads: CSVQGGVYGYTF. The CDR3 nucleotides read TGCAGCGTTCAGGGAGGGGTCTATGGCTACACCTTC.

In its sample, this clone was seen a few times. This sequence joins TRBV14 and TRBJ2-5; D is unresolved. V was pared by 4 bases and J by 2 bases, with 8 bases between. Germline V CDR1 and CDR2: SGHDN, FVKESK. The CDR3 length is 13 residues. As DNA, the CDR3 is TGTGCCAGCAGCCCTCCGATGCAAGAGACCCAGTACTTC. This sequence encodes CASSPPMQETQYF.

This clone was observed a single time. This sequence joins TRBV27 and TRBJ2-4, with D perhaps matching TRBD1 or TRBD2 (6 bases each). This CDR3 contains 16 residues. V shed 6 bases and J shed 1 base, with 16 bases lying between them. CDR1 MNHEY and CDR2 SMNVEV come from the germline V gene (reference sequence). The CDR3 sequence: CASRGLKQGAKNIQYF. The CDR3 DNA reads as TGTGCCAGCAGGGGACTGAAGCAGGGGGCCAAAAACATTCAGTACTTC.

The rearrangement uses TRBV9 and TRBJ1-6; no firm D call. The germline V gene encodes CDR1 SGDLS and CDR2 YYNGEE. This CDR3 has 14 residues. Trimming took 6 bases from V and 6 from J, leaving 13 bases between them. CDR3 nucleotide sequence: TGTGCCAGCACAGGTACCGGATTTAATTCACCCCTCCACTTT. Protein product: CASTGTGFNSPLHF.

The V gene is TRBV6-2 or TRBV6-3, the J gene TRBJ2-7, with D possibly called TRBD1 or TRBD2 (5 bases each). This CDR3 is built from 18 residues. The V end was cut by 0 bases, the J end by 6 bases, with 24 bases between. Germline V CDR1 and CDR2: MNHEY, SVGEGT. CDR3 sequence: CASSYSVSRSRRDGEQYF. The CDR3 DNA sequence: TGTGCCAGCAGTTACTCGGTGTCCAGAAGTCGACGGGACGGCGAGCAGTACTTC.

This clone came up a few times. The gene calls are TRBV4-1 and TRBJ2-7, with D maybe TRBD1 (6 bases). The CDR3 sequence is 19 residues long. V was shortened by 4 bases and J by 3 bases, with 28 bases between the two germline ends. Germline loops: CDR1 MGHRA, CDR2 YSYEKL. DNA for the CDR3: TGCGCCAGCAGCCCAGAGACGACAGGTCTTCTTTGGGGTGTCTACGAGCAGTACTTC. It translates to CASSPETTGLLWGVYEQYF.

The V gene is TRBV9, the J gene TRBJ2-2, with a weak D call TRBD2 (6 bases). Germline CDR1 reads SGDLS; CDR2 reads YYNGEE. V dropped 4 bases and J dropped 0 bases, with 10 bases sitting between them. The CDR3 runs 15 residues. The DNA for the CDR3 is TGTGCCAGCAGCCCGGGAGTCGCGAACACCGGGGAGCTGTTTTTT. It is translated as CASSPGVANTGELFF. The whole variable domain, filled in from reference TRBV9 and TRBJ2-2, reads DSGVTQTPKHLITATGQRVTLRCSPRSGDLSVYWYQQSLDQGLQFLIQYYNGEERAKGNILERFSAQQFPDLHSELNLSSLELGDSALYFCASSPGVANTGELFFGEGSRLTVL.

The rearrangement links TRBV5-1 to TRBJ2-2, with D possibly TRBD1 on 6 matching bases. Germline-derived CDR1 and CDR2 are SGHRS and YFSETQ. V shed 7 bases and J shed 0 bases, with 13 bases lying between them. This CDR3 region has 15 residues. CDR3 sequence (DNA): TGCGCCAGCCAGCCGCAGGGGACGAACACCGGGGAGCTGTTTTTT. Translating gives CASQPQGTNTGELFF.

The rearrangement links TRBV5-1 to TRBJ2-7; 8 nucleotides align to TRBD2. This CDR3 spans 14 amino acids. Germline trimming cut 3 bases from V and 6 bases from J; bases unmatched to any gene: 8. Germline loops: CDR1 SGHRS, CDR2 YFSETQ. The CDR3 protein is CASSSSREGFEQYF. The CDR3 nucleotides read TGCGCCAGCAGCTCCTCTCGGGAGGGTTTCGAGCAGTACTTC.

The chain couples TRBV21-1 to TRBJ2-3. TRBV21-1 is a pseudogene locus. The CDR3 is 15 amino acids. The DNA for the CDR3 is TGTGCCAGCAGCAAAGCCCAGCCGATCACAGATACGCAGTATTTT. Translation gives CASSKAQPITDTQYF.

The chain is built from TRBV28 and TRBJ1-2; TRBD1 matches 7 bases. The CDR3 sequence is 14 residues long. Unmatched junction bases numbered 6, after V lost 5 bases and J lost 3 bases. Germline CDR1 reads MDHEN; CDR2 reads SYDVKM. This CDR3 reads CASSVGRGDYGYTF. DNA for the CDR3: TGTGCCAGCAGTGTCGGCAGGGGGGACTATGGCTACACCTTC.

The chain has TRBV10-3 and TRBJ2-3; D not resolved. V lost 3 bases to trimming and J lost 0 bases, with 10 bases between them. Germline CDR1 and CDR2: ENHRY and SYGVKD. CDR3 length: 15 residues. As DNA, the CDR3 is TGTGCCATCAGTGACTCGCGGATGAGCACAGATACGCAGTATTTT. This encodes CAISDSRMSTDTQYF.

The chain recombines TRBV27 with TRBJ1-2; D remains ambiguous. The CDR3 spans 14 residues. V was trimmed by 1 base and J by 5 bases, leaving 11 bases between them. Germline CDR1 and CDR2: MNHEY and SMNVEV (reference sequence). CDR3 DNA sequence: TGTGCCAGCAGTTTATTTGGCCAGACATATGGCTACACCTTC. Protein: CASSLFGQTYGYTF.

The chain carries TRBV6-1 and TRBJ2-1; tentative D call: TRBD1 (5 bases). Germline V gives CDR1 MNHNS, CDR2 SASEGT. The length of the CDR3 is 14 residues. V lost 2 bases to trimming and J lost 4 bases, with 9 bases between them. DNA for the CDR3: TGTGCCAGCAGTGAAAACAGGCTTTACAATGAGCAGTTCTTC. As protein: CASSENRLYNEQFF.

The chain uses TRBV5-1 and TRBJ2-5, with TRBD2 matching 13 bases. This CDR3 is 17 amino acids long. The germline V gene encodes CDR1 SGHRS and CDR2 YFSETQ. V shed 0 bases, J shed 0 bases, and the junction held 2 bases outside the gene matches. CDR3 amino acids: CASSLGGLAGNQETQYF. The CDR3, as DNA: TGCGCCAGCAGCTTGGGGGGACTAGCGGGGAACCAAGAGACCCAGTACTTC.

This clone was seen only a few times. The chain has TRBV6-5 and TRBJ1-6; D ambiguous. CDR1 MNHEY and CDR2 SVGAGI come from the germline V gene. This CDR3 comprises 13 residues. CDR3 loop: CATHSTGNSPLHF. Here the CDR3 DNA reads TGTGCTACCCACTCGACGGGGAATTCACCCCTCCACTTT.

The chain uses TRBV23-1 and TRBJ1-6, with a tentative D call TRBD1 (5 bases). TRBV23-1 is an ORF, and what it does is uncertain. V lost 2 bases, J lost 2 bases, and 7 bases lay in between. The CDR3 runs to 15 residues. Written as DNA, the CDR3 is TGCGCCAGCAGTCAACCAGGGACCTATAATTCACCCCTCCACTTT. As protein: CASSQPGTYNSPLHF.

This sequence joins TRBV5-4 and TRBJ1-1, with 7 positions matching TRBD1. The CDR3 is 13 amino acids. Germline V gives CDR1 SGHNT, CDR2 YYREEE (reference sequence). J gave up 4 bases and V 1 base, and 1 base lay outside the gene matches. The CDR3 DNA follows: TGTGCCAGCAGCTTGTACAGGGGCACTGAAGCTTTCTTT. As protein: CASSLYRGTEAFF.

The rearrangement links TRBV4-2 to TRBJ1-2; 7 bases map to TRBD1. With 4 bases clipped from V and 1 base from J, the junction kept 6 bases outside the gene matches. CDR3 length: 15 residues. Germline loops: CDR1 LGHNA, CDR2 YNFKEQ. Here the CDR3 DNA reads TGTGCCAGCAGCCCCCGACAGGGAGGTAACTATGGCTACACCTTC. Translating gives CASSPRQGGNYGYTF.